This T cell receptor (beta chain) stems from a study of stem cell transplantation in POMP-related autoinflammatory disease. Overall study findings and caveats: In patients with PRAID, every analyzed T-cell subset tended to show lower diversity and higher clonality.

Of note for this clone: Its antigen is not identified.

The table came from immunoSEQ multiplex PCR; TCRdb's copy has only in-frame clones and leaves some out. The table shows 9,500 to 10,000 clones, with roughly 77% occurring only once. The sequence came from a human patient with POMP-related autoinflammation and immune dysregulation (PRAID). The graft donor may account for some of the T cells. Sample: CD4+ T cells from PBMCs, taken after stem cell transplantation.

CDR3 protein: CASKKGTGGTNTGELFF. CDR3 coding DNA: TGTGCCAGTAAAAAGGGGACGGGAGGGACGAACACCGGGGAGCTGTTTTTT. The rearrangement joins TRBV19 to TRBJ2-2; 8 positions match TRBD2. The CDR3 has 17 residues. Germline CDR1 reads LNHDA; CDR2 reads SQIVND (reference sequence). V dropped 7 bases and J dropped 0; count of bases not matched to a gene: 10.